This T cell receptor beta chain was observed in a study of T-cell memory formation after mild COVID-19. Background on the study: In these data, TCR clusters were largely donor specific.

Findings of the study overall: Cross-reactive memory appears to have joined, as suggested by some responding clones showing up in pre-infection memory.

TCRdb processed the 5' RACE reads anew with MiXCR; each CDR3 protein has one entry. In the table there are 250,000 or so distinct CDR3 sequences, roughly 18% of which are singletons. With 7 bases removed from V and 9 bases from J, the gap between germline ends came to 10 bases. The CDR3 contains 11 residues. Looked up from germline, CDR1 is MNHNY and CDR2 is SVGAGI (reference sequence). There are many counts of this clonotype. Its antigen remains unknown. Source material: PBMCs or a T cell subset sorted from them (not recorded which). The receptor comes from a man younger than 35 who had mild COVID-19 (a few samples of this study predate the infection). Cell type and time point are not known. J is TRBJ2-1 and V is TRBV6-6; maybe TRBD1 (6 bases). The CDR3 protein is CASTEGGEQFF. CDR3 coding DNA: TGTGCCAGCACCGAAGGGGGTGAGCAGTTCTTC.